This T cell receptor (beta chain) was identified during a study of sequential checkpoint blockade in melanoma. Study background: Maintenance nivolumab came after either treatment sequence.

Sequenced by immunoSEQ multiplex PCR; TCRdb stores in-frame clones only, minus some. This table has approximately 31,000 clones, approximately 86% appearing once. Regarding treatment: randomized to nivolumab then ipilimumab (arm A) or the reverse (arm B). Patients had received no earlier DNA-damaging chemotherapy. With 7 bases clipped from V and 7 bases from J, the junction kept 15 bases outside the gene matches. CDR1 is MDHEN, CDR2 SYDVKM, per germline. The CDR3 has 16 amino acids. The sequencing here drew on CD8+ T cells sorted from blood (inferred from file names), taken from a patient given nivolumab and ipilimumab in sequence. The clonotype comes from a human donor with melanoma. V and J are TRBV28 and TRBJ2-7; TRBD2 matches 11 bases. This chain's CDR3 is CASTTIGLAGGGEQYF. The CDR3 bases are TGTGCCAGCACCACAATCGGGCTAGCGGGAGGTGGGGAGCAGTACTTC.